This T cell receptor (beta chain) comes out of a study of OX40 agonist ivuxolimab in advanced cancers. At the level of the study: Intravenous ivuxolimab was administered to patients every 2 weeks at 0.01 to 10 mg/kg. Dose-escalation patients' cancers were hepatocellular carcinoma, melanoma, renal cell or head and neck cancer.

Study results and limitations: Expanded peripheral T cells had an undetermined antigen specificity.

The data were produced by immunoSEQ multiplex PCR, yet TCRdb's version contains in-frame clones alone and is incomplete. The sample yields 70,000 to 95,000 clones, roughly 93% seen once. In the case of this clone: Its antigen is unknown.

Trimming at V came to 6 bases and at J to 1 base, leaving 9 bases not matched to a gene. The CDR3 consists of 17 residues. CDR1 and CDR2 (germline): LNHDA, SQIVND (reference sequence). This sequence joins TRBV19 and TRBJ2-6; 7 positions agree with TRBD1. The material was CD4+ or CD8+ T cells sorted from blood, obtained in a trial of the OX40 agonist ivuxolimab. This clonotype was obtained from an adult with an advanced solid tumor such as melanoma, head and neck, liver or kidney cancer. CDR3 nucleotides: TGTGCCAGTAGCTCGACAGGGTTAGGATCTGGGGCCAACGTCCTGACTTTC. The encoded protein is CASSSTGLGSGANVLTF.